This is a list of T cell receptor beta chains from one sample in a study of OX40 agonist ivuxolimab in advanced cancers. Sequencing was performed with immunoSEQ multiplex PCR; in TCRdb, only in-frame clones are kept and a portion is missing. The table has about 33,000 clones, approximately 84% seen once; the top ten hold about 12%. The sample was CD4+ or CD8+ T cells sorted from blood, taken in a trial of the OX40 agonist ivuxolimab. Receptors originate from an adult with an advanced solid tumor such as melanoma, head and neck, liver or kidney cancer. Both conserved end residues are part of each CDR3. The order of the fields is J gene, D gene, CDR3 length, V gene, clone size, CDR3 protein, CDR3 DNA. D genes are given only for firm matches. Expanded clones are given a class, and other clones once, few, many or no size at all.

J: TRBJ2-7
D: .
length: 15
V: TRBV4-1
size: .
CDR3: CASSQEGSGSYEQYF
DNA: TGCGCCAGCAGCCAAGAAGGAAGTGGCTCCTACGAGCAGTACTTC

J: TRBJ1-2
D: .
length: 10
V: TRBV6-6
size: .
CDR3: CASSYGGYTF
DNA: TGTGCCAGCAGTTACGGTGGCTACACCTTC

J: TRBJ1-1
D: .
length: 15
V: TRBV6-6
size: .
CDR3: CASSHLGQENTEAFF
DNA: TGTGCCAGCAGTCACCTGGGACAAGAGAACACTGAAGCTTTCTTT

J: TRBJ2-7
D: .
length: 14
V: TRBV5-8
size: .
CDR3: CASSSTGPTLEQYF
DNA: TGTGCCAGCAGCTCGACGGGCCCTACGTTGGAGCAGTACTTC

J: TRBJ2-7
D: .
length: 13
V: TRBV9
size: once
CDR3: CASSVGDTYEQYF
DNA: TGTGCCAGCAGCGTAGGGGACACCTACGAGCAGTACTTC

J: TRBJ1-5
D: .
length: 15
V: TRBV6-6
size: .
CDR3: CATRHRGGINQPQHF
DNA: TGTGCCACCCGACACCGTGGGGGTATCAATCAGCCCCAGCATTTT

J: TRBJ2-7
D: TRBD1
length: 15
V: TRBV6-6
size: .
CDR3: CASTNQGAHPYEQYF
DNA: TGTGCCAGCACCAATCAGGGGGCGCATCCCTACGAGCAGTACTTC

J: TRBJ2-2
D: .
length: 15
V: TRBV5-6
size: .
CDR3: CASSHSLDRAGELFF
DNA: TGTGCCAGCAGCCACAGCTTAGACCGGGCCGGGGAGCTGTTTTTT

J: TRBJ2-7
D: .
length: 12
V: TRBV9
size: few
CDR3: CASSALGGEQYF
DNA: TGTGCCAGCAGCGCTTTGGGGGGTGAGCAGTACTTC

J: TRBJ1-2
D: TRBD1
length: 15
V: TRBV5-1
size: .
CDR3: CASSYVQGPTDGYTF
DNA: TGCGCCAGCAGCTACGTACAGGGGCCAACGGATGGCTACACCTTC

J: TRBJ1-1
D: .
length: 11
V: TRBV29-1
size: .
CDR3: CSVQLNTEAFF
DNA: TGCAGCGTCCAGTTGAACACTGAAGCTTTCTTT

J: TRBJ2-1
D: .
length: 15
V: TRBV9
size: .
CDR3: CASSGEGGFGDEQFF
DNA: TGTGCCAGCAGCGGAGAGGGGGGTTTTGGTGATGAGCAGTTCTTC

J: TRBJ2-2
D: TRBD2
length: 16
V: TRBV4-3
size: .
CDR3: CASSRETGGRTGELFF
DNA: TGCGCCAGCAGCCGCGAGACGGGAGGGCGGACCGGGGAGCTGTTTTTT

J: TRBJ2-1
D: .
length: 12
V: TRBV9
size: once
CDR3: CASSGRAPEQFF
DNA: TGTGCCAGCAGCGGCCGGGCTCCAGAGCAGTTCTTC

J: TRBJ2-7
D: .
length: 14
V: TRBV19
size: .
CDR3: CASSMVGRDDEQYF
DNA: TGTGCCAGTAGTATGGTGGGCAGGGACGACGAGCAGTACTTC

J: TRBJ1-1
D: TRBD1
length: 14
V: TRBV28
size: few
CDR3: CASSSLTGLPEAFF
DNA: TGTGCCAGCAGTTCCTTGACAGGGCTCCCTGAAGCTTTCTTT

J: TRBJ2-3
D: .
length: 14
V: TRBV7-6
size: once
CDR3: CASSLGGISDTQYF
DNA: TGTGCCAGCAGCTTAGGGGGCATTTCAGATACGCAGTATTTT

J: TRBJ2-2
D: .
length: 16
V: TRBV9
size: .
CDR3: CASSVRRQANTGELFF
DNA: TGTGCCAGCAGCGTCCGCCGACAGGCGAACACCGGGGAGCTGTTTTTT

J: TRBJ1-5
D: TRBD1
length: 13
V: TRBV7-8
size: .
CDR3: CASSSTGGQPQHF
DNA: TGTGCCAGCAGCTCAACAGGGGGTCAGCCCCAGCATTTT

J: TRBJ2-2
D: .
length: 12
V: TRBV7-8
size: .
CDR3: CASSFGGGELFF
DNA: TGTGCCAGCAGCTTTGGCGGCGGGGAGCTGTTTTTT

J: TRBJ2-7
D: TRBD1
length: 15
V: TRBV5-1
size: .
CDR3: CASSLETGLTYEQYF
DNA: TGCGCCAGCAGCTTAGAGACAGGGTTAACCTACGAGCAGTACTTC

J: TRBJ2-7
D: TRBD1
length: 15
V: TRBV5-1
size: .
CDR3: CASSSPGQGAYEQYF
DNA: TGCGCCAGCAGCTCGCCGGGACAGGGGGCGTACGAGCAGTACTTC

J: TRBJ1-5
D: .
length: 18
V: TRBV14
size: few
CDR3: CASKDYAGPGADGQPQHF
DNA: TGTGCCAGCAAAGATTACGCCGGACCAGGGGCCGATGGTCAGCCCCAGCATTTT

J: TRBJ1-4
D: .
length: 14
V: TRBV28
size: .
CDR3: CASSFGETNEKLFF
DNA: TGTGCCAGCAGTTTTGGGGAGACTAATGAAAAACTGTTTTTT

J: TRBJ1-5
D: .
length: 13
V: TRBV30
size: .
CDR3: CAWTAGSNQPQHF
DNA: TGTGCCTGGACGGCAGGTAGCAATCAGCCCCAGCATTTT

J: TRBJ1-4
D: TRBD1
length: 16
V: TRBV5-6
size: .
CDR3: CASSWTGQGALEKLFF
DNA: TGTGCCAGCAGCTGGACGGGACAGGGGGCTCTCGAAAAACTGTTTTTT

J: TRBJ1-5
D: .
length: 12
V: TRBV18
size: .
CDR3: CASSPPGQPQHF
DNA: TGTGCCAGCTCACCACCGGGTCAGCCCCAGCATTTT

J: TRBJ2-3
D: .
length: 16
V: TRBV9
size: once
CDR3: CASSGSYRDSTDTQYF
DNA: TGTGCCAGCAGCGGCTCCTACAGGGATAGCACAGATACGCAGTATTTT

J: TRBJ2-3
D: .
length: 14
V: TRBV28
size: .
CDR3: CASSFLGNTDTQYF
DNA: TGTGCCAGCAGTTTTTTAGGAAACACAGATACGCAGTATTTT

J: TRBJ2-1
D: .
length: 10
V: TRBV20-1
size: .
CDR3: CSAMQAEQFF
DNA: TGCAGTGCTATGCAGGCCGAGCAGTTCTTC

J: TRBJ1-2
D: TRBD1
length: 15
V: TRBV19
size: once
CDR3: CASSQHRGVNYGYTF
DNA: TGTGCCAGTAGCCAGCACAGGGGAGTGAACTATGGCTACACCTTC

J: TRBJ1-2
D: TRBD1
length: 14
V: TRBV6-5
size: .
CDR3: CASSYGTGSFGYTF
DNA: TGTGCCAGCAGTTACGGGACAGGGTCGTTTGGCTACACCTTC

J: TRBJ1-4
D: .
length: 15
V: TRBV7-9
size: .
CDR3: CASSLGDRIGEKLFF
DNA: TGTGCCAGCAGCTTAGGAGACAGGATCGGTGAAAAACTGTTTTTT

J: TRBJ2-2
D: .
length: 13
V: TRBV2
size: .
CDR3: CASTRGNTGELFF
DNA: TGTGCCAGCACCAGGGGGAACACCGGGGAGCTGTTTTTT

J: TRBJ1-5
D: .
length: 15
V: TRBV19
size: .
CDR3: CASGLGLGSNQPQHF
DNA: TGTGCCAGTGGCCTAGGGCTCGGTAGCAATCAGCCCCAGCATTTT

J: TRBJ1-2
D: .
length: 12
V: TRBV30
size: .
CDR3: CAWNSWVDGYTF
DNA: TGTGCCTGGAACAGCTGGGTAGATGGCTACACCTTC

J: TRBJ2-3
D: TRBD2
length: 16
V: TRBV19
size: .
CDR3: CASSIGASGSTDTQYF
DNA: TGTGCCAGTAGTATAGGGGCTAGCGGGAGCACAGATACGCAGTATTTT

J: TRBJ1-2
D: .
length: 15
V: TRBV19
size: .
CDR3: CASSYPGVGYYGYTF
DNA: TGTGCCAGTAGTTACCCGGGAGTGGGCTACTATGGCTACACCTTC

J: TRBJ1-5
D: TRBD1
length: 15
V: TRBV5-8
size: .
CDR3: CASSADRDRNQPQHF
DNA: TGTGCCAGCAGCGCTGACAGGGACCGAAATCAGCCCCAGCATTTT

J: TRBJ1-5
D: .
length: 14
V: TRBV18
size: .
CDR3: CASSLGPSNQPQHF
DNA: TGTGCCAGCTCACTCGGGCCCAGCAATCAGCCCCAGCATTTT

J: TRBJ2-7
D: TRBD1
length: 13
V: TRBV18
size: .
CDR3: CASQGASSYEQYF
DNA: TGTGCCAGCCAGGGGGCAAGCTCCTACGAGCAGTACTTC

J: TRBJ2-3
D: TRBD2
length: 16
V: TRBV9
size: .
CDR3: CASSSQSGGAGDTQYF
DNA: TGTGCCAGCAGCTCTCAAAGCGGGGGGGCCGGAGATACGCAGTATTTT

J: TRBJ1-2
D: .
length: 14
V: TRBV7-6
size: once
CDR3: CASSPDNPLGGYTF
DNA: TGTGCCAGCAGCCCGGACAACCCCCTGGGAGGCTACACCTTC

J: TRBJ2-5
D: TRBD2
length: 17
V: TRBV28
size: .
CDR3: CASSPGTSGLKGETQYF
DNA: TGTGCCAGCAGCCCCGGGACTAGCGGCCTTAAAGGAGAGACCCAGTACTTC

J: TRBJ2-5
D: .
length: 14
V: TRBV2
size: .
CDR3: CASSPQADGATQYF
DNA: TGTGCCAGCAGCCCCCAAGCTGACGGGGCGACCCAGTACTTC

J: TRBJ2-7
D: .
length: 13
V: TRBV19
size: .
CDR3: CASSPDRPYEQYF
DNA: TGTGCCAGTAGCCCTGACAGGCCCTACGAGCAGTACTTC

J: TRBJ2-7
D: .
length: 13
V: TRBV29-1
size: .
CDR3: CSATEDTTYEQYF
DNA: TGCAGCGCTACCGAGGACACCACCTACGAGCAGTACTTC